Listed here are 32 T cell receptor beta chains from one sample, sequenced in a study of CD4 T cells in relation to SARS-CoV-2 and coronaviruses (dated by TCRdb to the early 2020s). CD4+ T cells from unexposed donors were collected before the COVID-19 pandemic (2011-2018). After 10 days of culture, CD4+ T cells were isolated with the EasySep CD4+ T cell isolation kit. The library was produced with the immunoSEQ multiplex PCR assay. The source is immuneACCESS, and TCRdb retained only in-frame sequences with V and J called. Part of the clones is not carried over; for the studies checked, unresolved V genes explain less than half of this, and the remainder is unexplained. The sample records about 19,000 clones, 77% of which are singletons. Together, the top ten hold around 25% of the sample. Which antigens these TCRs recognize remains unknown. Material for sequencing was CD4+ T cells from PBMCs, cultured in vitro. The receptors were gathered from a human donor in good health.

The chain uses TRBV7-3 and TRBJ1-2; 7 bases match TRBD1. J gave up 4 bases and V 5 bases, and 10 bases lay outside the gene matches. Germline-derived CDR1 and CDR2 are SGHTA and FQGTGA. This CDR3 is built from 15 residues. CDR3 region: CASSAGGGVPYGYTF. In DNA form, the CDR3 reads TGTGCCAGCAGCGCAGGGGGAGGGGTCCCCTATGGCTACACCTTC. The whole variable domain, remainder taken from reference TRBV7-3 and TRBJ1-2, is GAGVSQTPSNKVTEKGKYVELRCDPISGHTALYWYRQSLGQGPEFLIYFQGTGAADDSGLPNDRFFAVRPEGSVSTLKIQRTERGDSAVYLCASSAGGGVPYGYTFGSGTRLTVV.

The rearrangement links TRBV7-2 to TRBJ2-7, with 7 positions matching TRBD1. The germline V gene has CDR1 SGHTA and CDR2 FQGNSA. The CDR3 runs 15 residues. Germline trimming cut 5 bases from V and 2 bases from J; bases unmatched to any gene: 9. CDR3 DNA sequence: TGTGCCAGCAGCGCTCGCCGACAGGGCCCCTACGAGCAGTACTTC. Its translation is CASSARRQGPYEQYF.

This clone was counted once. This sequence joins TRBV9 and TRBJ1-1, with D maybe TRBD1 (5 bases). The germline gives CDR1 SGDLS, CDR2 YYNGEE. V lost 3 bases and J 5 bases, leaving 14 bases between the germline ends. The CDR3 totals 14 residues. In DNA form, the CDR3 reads TGTGCCAGCAGCGCCCAGGGTAGTTGGACTGAAGCTTTCTTT. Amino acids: CASSAQGSWTEAFF.

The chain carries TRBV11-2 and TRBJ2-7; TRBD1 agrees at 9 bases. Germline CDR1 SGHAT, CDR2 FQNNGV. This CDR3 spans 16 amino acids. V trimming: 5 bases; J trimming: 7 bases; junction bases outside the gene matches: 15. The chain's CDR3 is CASSRLTGGTSREQYF. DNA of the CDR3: TGTGCCAGCAGCCGCCTAACAGGGGGCACGTCGAGGGAGCAGTACTTC.

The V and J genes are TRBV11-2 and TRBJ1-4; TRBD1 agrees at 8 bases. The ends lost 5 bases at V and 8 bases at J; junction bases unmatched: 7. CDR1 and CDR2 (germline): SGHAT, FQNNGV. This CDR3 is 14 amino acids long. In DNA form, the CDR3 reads TGTGCCAGCAGCGCGGGACAGGCCAAGGAAAAACTGTTTTTT. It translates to CASSAGQAKEKLFF.

The CDR3 is CASSRKPGERDSPLHF. CDR3 sequence (DNA): TGCGCCAGCAGCCGAAAACCGGGGGAACGGGATTCACCCCTCCACTTT. The V and J genes are TRBV4-1 and TRBJ1-6; the D gene is possibly TRBD1 (5 bases). The CDR3 extends over 16 amino acids. V dropped 4 bases and J dropped 8 bases, with 18 bases sitting between them. Germline V gene sequence: CDR1 MGHRA, CDR2 YSYEKL.

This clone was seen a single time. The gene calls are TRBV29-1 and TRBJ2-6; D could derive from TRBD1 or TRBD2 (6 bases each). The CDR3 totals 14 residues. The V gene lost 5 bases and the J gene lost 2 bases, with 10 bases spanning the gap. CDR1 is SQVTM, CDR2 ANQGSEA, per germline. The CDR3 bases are TGCAGCGTTCCGGGGGCGCCTGGGGCCAACGTCCTGACTTTC. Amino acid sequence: CSVPGAPGANVLTF.

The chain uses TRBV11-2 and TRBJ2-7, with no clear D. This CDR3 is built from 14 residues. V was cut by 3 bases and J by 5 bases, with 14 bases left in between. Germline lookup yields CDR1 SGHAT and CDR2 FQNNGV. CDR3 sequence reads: CASSFRHEINEQYF. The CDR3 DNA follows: TGTGCCAGCAGCTTCCGTCATGAGATCAACGAGCAGTACTTC.

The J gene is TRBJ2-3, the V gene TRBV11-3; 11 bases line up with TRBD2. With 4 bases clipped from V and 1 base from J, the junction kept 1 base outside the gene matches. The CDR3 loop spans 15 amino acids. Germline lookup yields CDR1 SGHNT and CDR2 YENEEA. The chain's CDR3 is CASSSGLAGTDTQYF. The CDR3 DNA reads TGTGCCAGCAGCTCGGGACTAGCGGGCACAGATACGCAGTATTTT.

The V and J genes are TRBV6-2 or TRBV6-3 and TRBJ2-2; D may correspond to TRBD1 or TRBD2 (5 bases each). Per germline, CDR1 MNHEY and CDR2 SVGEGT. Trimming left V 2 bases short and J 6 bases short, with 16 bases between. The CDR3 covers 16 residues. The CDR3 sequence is CASSYGAGLLAGELFF. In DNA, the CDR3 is TGTGCCAGCAGTTACGGGGCGGGCCTCCTTGCCGGGGAGCTGTTTTTT.

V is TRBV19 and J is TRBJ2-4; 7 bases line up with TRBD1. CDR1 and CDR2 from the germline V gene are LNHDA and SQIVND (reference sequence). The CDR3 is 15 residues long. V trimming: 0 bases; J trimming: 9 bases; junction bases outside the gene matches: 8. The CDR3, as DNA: TGTGCCAGTAGTATAGATCCGACAGGGAGAAGCATTCAGTACTTC. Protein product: CASSIDPTGRSIQYF.

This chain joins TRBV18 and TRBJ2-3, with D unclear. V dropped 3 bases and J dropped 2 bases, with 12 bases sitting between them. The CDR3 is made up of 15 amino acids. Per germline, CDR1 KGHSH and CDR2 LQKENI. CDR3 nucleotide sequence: TGTGCCAGCTCACCGGCCTCCATTTACACAGATACGCAGTATTTT. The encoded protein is CASSPASIYTDTQYF.

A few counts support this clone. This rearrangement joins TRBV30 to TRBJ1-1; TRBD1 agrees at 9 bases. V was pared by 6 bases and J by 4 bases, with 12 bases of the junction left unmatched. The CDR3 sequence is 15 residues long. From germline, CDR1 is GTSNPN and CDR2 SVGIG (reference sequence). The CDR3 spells CACQTPGQGSTEAFF. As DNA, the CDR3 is TGTGCCTGCCAAACTCCGGGACAGGGAAGCACTGAAGCTTTCTTT.

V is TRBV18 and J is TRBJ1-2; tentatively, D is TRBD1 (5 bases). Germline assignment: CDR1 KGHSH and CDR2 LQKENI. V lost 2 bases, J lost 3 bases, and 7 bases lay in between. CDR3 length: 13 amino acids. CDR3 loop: CASSPGTDYGYTF. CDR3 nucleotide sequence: TGTGCCAGCTCACCAGGGACCGACTATGGCTACACCTTC.

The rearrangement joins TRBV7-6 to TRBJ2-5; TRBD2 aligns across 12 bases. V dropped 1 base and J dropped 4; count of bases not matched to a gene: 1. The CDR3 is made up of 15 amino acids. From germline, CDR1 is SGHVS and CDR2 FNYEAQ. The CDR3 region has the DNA TGTGCCAGCAGCTTAGGGACTAGCGGGGCAGAGACCCAGTACTTC. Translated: CASSLGTSGAETQYF.

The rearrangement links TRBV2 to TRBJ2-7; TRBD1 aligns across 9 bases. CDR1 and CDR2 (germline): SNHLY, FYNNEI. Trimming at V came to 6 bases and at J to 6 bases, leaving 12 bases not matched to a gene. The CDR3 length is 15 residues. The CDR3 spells CASRKRDRVGAEQYF. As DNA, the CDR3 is TGTGCCAGCAGAAAGAGGGACAGGGTGGGAGCCGAGCAGTACTTC.

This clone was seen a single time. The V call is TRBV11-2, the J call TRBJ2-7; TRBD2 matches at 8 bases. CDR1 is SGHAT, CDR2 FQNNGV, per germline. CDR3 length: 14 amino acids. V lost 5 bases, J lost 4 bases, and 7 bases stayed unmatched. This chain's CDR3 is CASSPPGTRYEQYF. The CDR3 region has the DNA TGTGCCAGCAGCCCCCCCGGGACTAGGTACGAGCAGTACTTC.

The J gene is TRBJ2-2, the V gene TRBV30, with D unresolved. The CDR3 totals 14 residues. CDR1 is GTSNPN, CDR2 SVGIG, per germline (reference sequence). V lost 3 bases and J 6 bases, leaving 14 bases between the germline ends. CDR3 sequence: CAWSLGPRSGELFF. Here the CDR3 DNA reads TGTGCCTGGAGCCTAGGCCCCAGGTCCGGGGAGCTGTTTTTT.

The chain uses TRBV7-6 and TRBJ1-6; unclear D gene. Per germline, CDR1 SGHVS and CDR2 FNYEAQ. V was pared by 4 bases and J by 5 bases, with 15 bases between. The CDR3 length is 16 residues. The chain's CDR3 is CASSSRSGSDNSPLHF. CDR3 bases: TGTGCCAGCAGCTCCAGGTCGGGGTCCGATAATTCACCCCTCCACTTT.

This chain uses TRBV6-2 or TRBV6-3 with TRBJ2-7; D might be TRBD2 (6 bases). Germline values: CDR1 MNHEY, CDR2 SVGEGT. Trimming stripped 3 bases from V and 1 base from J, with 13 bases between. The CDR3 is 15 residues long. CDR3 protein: CASSYWGLISYEQYF. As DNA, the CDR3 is TGTGCCAGCAGTTATTGGGGACTTATATCCTACGAGCAGTACTTC.

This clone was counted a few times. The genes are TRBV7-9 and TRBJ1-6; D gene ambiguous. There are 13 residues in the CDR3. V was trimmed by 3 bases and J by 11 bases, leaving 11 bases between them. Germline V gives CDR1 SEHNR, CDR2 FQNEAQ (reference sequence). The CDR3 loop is CASSFEEGTPLHF. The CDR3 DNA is TGTGCCAGCAGCTTCGAGGAGGGTACACCCCTCCACTTT.

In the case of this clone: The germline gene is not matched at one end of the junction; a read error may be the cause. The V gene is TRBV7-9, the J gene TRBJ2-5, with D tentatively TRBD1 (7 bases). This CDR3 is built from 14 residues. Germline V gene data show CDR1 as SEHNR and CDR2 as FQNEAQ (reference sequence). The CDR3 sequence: CASSSANWGDSPNF. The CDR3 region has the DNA TGTGCCAGCAGCTCAGCGAATTGGGGGGACAGTCCCAACTTC.

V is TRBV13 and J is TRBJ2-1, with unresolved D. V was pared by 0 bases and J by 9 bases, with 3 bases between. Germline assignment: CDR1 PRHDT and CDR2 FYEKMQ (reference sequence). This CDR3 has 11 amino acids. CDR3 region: CASSLGVEQFF. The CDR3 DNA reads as TGTGCCAGCAGCTTAGGGGTTGAGCAGTTCTTC.

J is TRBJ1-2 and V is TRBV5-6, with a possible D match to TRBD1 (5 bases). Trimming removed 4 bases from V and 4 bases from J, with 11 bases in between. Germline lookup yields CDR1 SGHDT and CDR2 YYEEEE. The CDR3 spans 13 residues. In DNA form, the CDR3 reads TGTGCCAGCAGCCGGGACGTCACCTATGGCTACACCTTC. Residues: CASSRDVTYGYTF. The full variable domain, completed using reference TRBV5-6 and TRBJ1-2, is DAGVTQSPTHLIKTRGQQVTLRCSPKSGHDTVSWYQQALGQGPQFIFQYYEEEERQRGNFPDRFSGHQFPNYSSELNVNALLLGDSALYLCASSRDVTYGYTFGSGTRLTVV.

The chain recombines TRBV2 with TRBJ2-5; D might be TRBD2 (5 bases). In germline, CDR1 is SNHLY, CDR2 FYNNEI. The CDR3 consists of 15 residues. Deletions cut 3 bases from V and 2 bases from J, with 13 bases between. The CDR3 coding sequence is TGTGCCAGCAGTGATCCTGGACTGACACAAGAGACCCAGTACTTC. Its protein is CASSDPGLTQETQYF.

The CDR3 DNA reads TGTGCCAGCAGCCCGGGGACAGACGCTTTCTTT. Its protein is CASSPGTDAFF. The chain employs TRBV12-3 or TRBV12-4 and TRBJ1-1; TRBD1 matches 7 bases. Trimming cost V 6 bases and J 11 bases; bases outside gene matches: 6. There are 11 residues in the CDR3.

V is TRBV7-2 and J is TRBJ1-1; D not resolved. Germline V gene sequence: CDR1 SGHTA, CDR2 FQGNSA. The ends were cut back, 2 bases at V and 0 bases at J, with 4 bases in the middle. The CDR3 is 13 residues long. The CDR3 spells CASSLLMNTEAFF. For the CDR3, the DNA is TGTGCCAGCAGCTTACTGATGAACACTGAAGCTTTCTTT.

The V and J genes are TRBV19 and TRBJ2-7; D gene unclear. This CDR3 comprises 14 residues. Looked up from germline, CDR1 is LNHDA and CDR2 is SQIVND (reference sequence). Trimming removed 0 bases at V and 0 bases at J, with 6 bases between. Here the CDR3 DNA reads TGTGCCAGTAGTATAGACATGTACTCCTACGAGCAGTACTTC. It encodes CASSIDMYSYEQYF.

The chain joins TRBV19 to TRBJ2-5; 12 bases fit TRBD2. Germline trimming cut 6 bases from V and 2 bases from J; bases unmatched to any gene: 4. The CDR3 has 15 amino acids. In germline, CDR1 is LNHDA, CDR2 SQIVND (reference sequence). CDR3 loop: CASRSTSGSQETQYF. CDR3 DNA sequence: TGTGCCAGTAGATCGACTAGCGGGAGTCAAGAGACCCAGTACTTC.

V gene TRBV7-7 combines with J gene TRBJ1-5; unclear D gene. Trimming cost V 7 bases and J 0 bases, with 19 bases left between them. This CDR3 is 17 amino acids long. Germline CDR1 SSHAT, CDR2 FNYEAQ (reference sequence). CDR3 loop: CASTSIASSDSNQPQHF. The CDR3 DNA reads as TGTGCCAGCACTTCCATAGCCTCCTCGGATAGCAATCAGCCCCAGCATTTT.

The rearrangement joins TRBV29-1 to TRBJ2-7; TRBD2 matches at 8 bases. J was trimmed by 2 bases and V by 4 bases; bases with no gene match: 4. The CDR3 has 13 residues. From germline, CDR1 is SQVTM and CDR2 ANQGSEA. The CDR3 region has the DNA TGCAGCGTTGTAAAGCGGGGGACCTACGAGCAGTACTTC. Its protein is CSVVKRGTYEQYF.

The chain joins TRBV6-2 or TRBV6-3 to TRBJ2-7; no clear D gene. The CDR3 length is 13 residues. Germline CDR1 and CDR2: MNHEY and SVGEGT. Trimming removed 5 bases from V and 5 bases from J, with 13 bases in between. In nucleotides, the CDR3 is TGTGCCAGCAGTACCCCTGGTTCTAACGAGCAGTACTTC. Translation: CASSTPGSNEQYF.